Listed here are 13 T cell receptor beta chains from one sample, sequenced in a study of T cells in women clearing cervical HPV infection. Clones were read by immunoSEQ multiplex PCR, and TCRdb kept only the in-frame ones, dropping some. In all, the sample yields 20,000 to 25,000 clones. Sequencing input: blood buffy coat. The receptor set was obtained from a woman aged 18-70 years with a cervical HPV16 infection that either progressed to CIN3+ or cleared (not recorded which).

In the case of this clone: The CDR3 is cut off 3 residues early in the read; its end comes from the germline J gene. The rearrangement uses TRBV19 and TRBJ2-7; 12 bases agree with TRBD2. The trim removed 6 bases at V and 2 bases at J, leaving 11 bases unmatched. This CDR3 region has 17 residues. Per the germline V gene, CDR1 is LNHDA and CDR2 is SQIVND (reference sequence). Partial CDR3 DNA: TGTGCCAGTAGGCCCGGGGGACTAGCGGGCGATACCTACGAG. Translation: CASRPGGLAGDTYE. The whole CDR3 reads CASRPGGLAGDTYEQYF.

In the case of this clone: The CDR3 end is not reached by the read, which stops 3 residues before it; the germline J gene fills it in. This chain joins TRBV19 and TRBJ2-7, with 10 bases identical to TRBD1. The germline CDR1 and CDR2 sequences are LNHDA and SQIVND (reference sequence). This CDR3 comprises 15 residues. Trimming at V came to 7 bases and at J to 3 bases, leaving 9 bases not matched to a gene. The CDR3 loop reads CASTIGTGAGYEQYF. The sequenced part of the CDR3 DNA is TGTGCCAGTACCATCGGGACAGGGGCAGGCTACGAG.

Turning to this clone: The read gets to within 3 residues of the CDR3 end, and the germline J gene fills in the rest. The rearrangement links TRBV11-2 to TRBJ1-1; D might be TRBD1 (6 bases). Germline V gene data show CDR1 as SGHAT and CDR2 as FQNNGV. CDR3 length: 14 residues. V was clipped by 1 base and J by 4 bases, with 10 bases between them. CDR3 region: CASSLGGRVTEAFF. The CDR3 bases that were read are TGTGCCAGCAGCTTAGGGGGGCGGGTCACTGAA.

As concerns this clone: The CDR3 extends 3 residues past the end of the read, so its final part is completed from the germline J gene. This chain links TRBV7-8 with TRBJ2-7, with 12 nucleotides matching TRBD2. V gave up 5 bases and J gave up 3 bases; unmatched junction bases: 5. The length of the CDR3 is 15 residues. The germline V gene has CDR1 SGHVS and CDR2 FQNEAQ. The DNA read from the CDR3 is TGTGCCAGCAGCCCCGGACTAGCGGGACTCTACGAG. Residues: CASSPGLAGLYE. The complete CDR3 sequence is CASSPGLAGLYEQYF.

About this clone itself: The read ends 3 residues before the CDR3 terminus; that terminus is restored from the germline J gene. The rearrangement links TRBV5-1 to TRBJ2-1; 11 bases fit TRBD1. This CDR3 is 15 amino acids long. Germline CDR1 SGHRS, CDR2 YFSETQ. Losses at the gene ends were 0 bases for V and 6 bases for J; bases not matched to a gene: 2. The CDR3 bases that were read are TGCGCCAGCAGCTTGGCCGGGACAGGGGGCAATGAG. Protein product: CASSLAGTGGNE. Given in full, the CDR3 is CASSLAGTGGNEQFF.

As for this clone: The read gets to within 3 residues of the CDR3 end, and the germline J gene fills in the rest. This chain joins TRBV20-1 and TRBJ1-3; TRBD1 is a possible D gene (6 bases). Germline V gives CDR1 DFQATT, CDR2 SNEGSKA (reference sequence). V was shortened by 3 bases and J by 2 bases, with 11 bases between the two germline ends. The CDR3 runs to 14 residues. CDR3 DNA (partial): TGCAGTGCTAGGGCAGGGGATCCTGGAAACACC. It is translated as CSARAGDPGNT. The whole CDR3 protein reads CSARAGDPGNTIYF.

Of note for this clone: The read ends 3 residues before the CDR3 terminus; that terminus is restored from the germline J gene. The rearrangement links TRBV10-3 to TRBJ2-1, with 13 bases fitting TRBD2. This CDR3 region has 16 residues. In germline, CDR1 is ENHRY, CDR2 SYGVKD. The junction had 10 bases not matched to a gene; V was cut back by 6 bases and J by 8 bases. The CDR3 bases that were read are TGTGCCATCAGGAAATTACTAGCGGGAGGGGGGCATGAG. Amino acid sequence: CAIRKLLAGGGHE. Given in full, the CDR3 is CAIRKLLAGGGHEQFF.

Here the CDR3 reads CSSSTGDAGELFF. CDR3 bases read: TGCAGCAGCAGTACAGGGGATGCCGGGGAG. This chain uses TRBV29-1 with TRBJ2-2, with 7 bases matching TRBD1. Read sequence stops 3 residues before the CDR3 end, and the germline J gene provides the missing end. V trimming: 8 bases; J trimming: 6 bases; junction bases outside the gene matches: 9. Germline V gives CDR1 SQVTM, CDR2 ANQGSEA. CDR3 length equals 13 residues.

Of note for this clone: The read halts 3 residues ahead of the CDR3 end, with the missing end drawn from the germline J gene. This chain joins TRBV5-1 and TRBJ2-3; 9 nucleotides align to TRBD1. Germline V gene sequence: CDR1 SGHRS, CDR2 YFSETQ. This CDR3 region has 13 residues. With 4 bases clipped from V and 3 bases from J, the junction kept 0 bases outside the gene matches. CDR3 in amino acids: CASSGQGTDTQYF. Incomplete CDR3 DNA: TGCGCCAGCAGCGGACAGGGGACAGATACG.

Comments on this clone: The CDR3 is cut off 3 residues early in the read; its end comes from the germline J gene. The chain carries TRBV7-2 and TRBJ2-3; D ambiguous. In germline, CDR1 is SGHTA, CDR2 FQGNSA. This CDR3 has 11 residues. Trimming took off 7 bases at V and 2 bases at J, with 4 bases between the two ends. CDR3 in amino acids: CASTFTDTQYF. The DNA read from the CDR3 is TGTGCCAGCACATTCACAGATACG.

For this clone: The sequenced fragment ends 3 residues before the CDR3 boundary, so the rest is inferred from the germline J gene. The identical CDR3 is also encoded by other nucleotide sequences in the sample. The rearrangement joins TRBV6-4 to TRBJ2-3, with unresolved D. The CDR3 has 13 amino acids. In germline, CDR1 is MRHNA, CDR2 SNTAGT. Trimming took 3 bases from V and 4 from J, leaving 8 bases between them. The CDR3 here is CASSERFPDTQYF. Partial CDR3 DNA: TGTGCCAGCAGTGAAAGGTTTCCAGATACG.

For this clone: With the read ending 3 residues before the CDR3 end, the germline J gene is used to fill in that end. V gene TRBV7-2 combines with J gene TRBJ1-2, with unresolved D. Looked up from germline, CDR1 is SGHTA and CDR2 is FQGNSA. There are 11 residues in the CDR3. CDR3 DNA (partial): TGTGCCAGCACATTCACAGATACC. Protein sequence: CASTFTDT. The whole CDR3 is CASTFTDTYTF.

CDR3 in amino acids: CASSPYRDSYEQYF. CDR3 bases read: TGTGCCAGCTCACCATACAGGGACAGCTACGAG. This chain links TRBV18 with TRBJ2-7; 7 bases fit TRBD1. The CDR3 extends 3 residues past the end of the read, so its final part is completed from the germline J gene. Germline V gives CDR1 KGHSH, CDR2 LQKENI. CDR3 length: 14 residues. With V trimmed by 2 bases and J by 3 bases, 4 bases remained unmatched.